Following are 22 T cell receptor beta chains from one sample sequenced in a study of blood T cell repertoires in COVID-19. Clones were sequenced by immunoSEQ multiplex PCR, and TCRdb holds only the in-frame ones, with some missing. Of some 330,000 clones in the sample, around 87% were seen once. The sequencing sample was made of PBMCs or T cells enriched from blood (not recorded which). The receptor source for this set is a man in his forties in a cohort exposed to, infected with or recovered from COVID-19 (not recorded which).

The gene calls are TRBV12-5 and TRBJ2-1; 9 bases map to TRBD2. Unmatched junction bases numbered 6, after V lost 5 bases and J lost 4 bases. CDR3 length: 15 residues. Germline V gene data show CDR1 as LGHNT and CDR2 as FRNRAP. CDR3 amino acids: CASGLKAGGYNEQFF. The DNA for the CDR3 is TGTGCTAGTGGTCTCAAAGCGGGGGGTTACAATGAGCAGTTCTTC.

CDR3 amino acids: CASSTRQGHNEQFF. The CDR3 nucleotides read TGTGCCAGTAGTACCAGACAGGGACACAATGAGCAGTTCTTC. The chain has TRBV19 and TRBJ2-1; 7 bases line up with TRBD1. V shed 4 bases, J shed 5 bases, and the junction held 5 bases outside the gene matches. This CDR3 contains 14 residues. Germline lookup yields CDR1 LNHDA and CDR2 SQIVND (reference sequence).

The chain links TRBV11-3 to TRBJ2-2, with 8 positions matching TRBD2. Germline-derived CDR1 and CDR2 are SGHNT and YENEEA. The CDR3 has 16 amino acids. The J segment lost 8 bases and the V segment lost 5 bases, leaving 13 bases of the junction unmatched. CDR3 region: CASSAPSGGGTGELFF. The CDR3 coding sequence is TGTGCCAGCAGCGCACCATCGGGAGGGGGTACTGGGGAGCTGTTTTTT. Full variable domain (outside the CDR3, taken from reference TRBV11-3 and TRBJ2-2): EAGVVQSPRYKIIEKKQPVAFWCNPISGHNTLYWYLQNLGQGPELLIRYENEEAVDDSQLPKDRFSAERLKGVDSTLKIQPAELGDSAVYLCASSAPSGGGTGELFFGEGSRLTVL.

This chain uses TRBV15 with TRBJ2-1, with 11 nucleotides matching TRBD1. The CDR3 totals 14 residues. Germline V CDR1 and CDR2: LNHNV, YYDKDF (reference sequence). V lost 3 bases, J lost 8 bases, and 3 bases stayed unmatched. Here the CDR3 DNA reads TGTGCCACCAGCAGGGGACAGGGGGGGTATGAGCAGTTCTTC. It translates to CATSRGQGGYEQFF.

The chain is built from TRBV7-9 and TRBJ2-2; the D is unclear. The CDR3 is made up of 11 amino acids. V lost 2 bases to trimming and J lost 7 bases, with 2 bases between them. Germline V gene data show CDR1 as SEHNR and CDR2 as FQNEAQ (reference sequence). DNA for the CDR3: TGTGCCAGCAGCTTACTCGGGGAGCTGTTTTTT. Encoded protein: CASSLLGELFF. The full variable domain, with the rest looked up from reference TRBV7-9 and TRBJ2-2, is DTGVSQNPRHKITKRGQNVTFRCDPISEHNRLYWYRQTLGQGPEFLTYFQNEAQLEKSRLLSDRFSAERPKGSFSTLEIQRTEQGDSAMYLCASSLLGELFFGEGSRLTVL.

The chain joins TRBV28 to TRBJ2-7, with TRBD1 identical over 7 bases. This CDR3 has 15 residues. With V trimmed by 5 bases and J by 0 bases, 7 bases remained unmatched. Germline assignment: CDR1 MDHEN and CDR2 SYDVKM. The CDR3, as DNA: TGTGCCAGCAGTCCCTGGGACAGCAACTCCTACGAGCAGTACTTC. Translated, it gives CASSPWDSNSYEQYF.

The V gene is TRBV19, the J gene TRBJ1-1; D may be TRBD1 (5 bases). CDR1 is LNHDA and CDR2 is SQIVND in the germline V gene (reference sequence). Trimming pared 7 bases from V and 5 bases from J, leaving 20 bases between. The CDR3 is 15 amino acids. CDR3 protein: CASTPQGLPKTEAFF. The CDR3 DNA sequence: TGTGCCAGTACCCCCCAGGGACTGCCAAAGACTGAAGCTTTCTTT.

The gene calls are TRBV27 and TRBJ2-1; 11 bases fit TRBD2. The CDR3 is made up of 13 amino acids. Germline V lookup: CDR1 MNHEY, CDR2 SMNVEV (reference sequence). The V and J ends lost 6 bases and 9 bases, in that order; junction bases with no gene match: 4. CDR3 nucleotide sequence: TGTGCCAGCAGACTAGCGGGAGTTCGTGAGCAGTTCTTC. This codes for CASRLAGVREQFF.

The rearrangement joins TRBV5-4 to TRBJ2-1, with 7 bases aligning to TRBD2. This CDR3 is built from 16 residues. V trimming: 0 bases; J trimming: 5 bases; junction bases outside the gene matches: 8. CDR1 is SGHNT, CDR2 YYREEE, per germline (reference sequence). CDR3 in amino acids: CASSLDGGRADNEQFF. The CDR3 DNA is TGTGCCAGCAGCTTGGATGGGGGGAGGGCCGACAATGAGCAGTTCTTC.

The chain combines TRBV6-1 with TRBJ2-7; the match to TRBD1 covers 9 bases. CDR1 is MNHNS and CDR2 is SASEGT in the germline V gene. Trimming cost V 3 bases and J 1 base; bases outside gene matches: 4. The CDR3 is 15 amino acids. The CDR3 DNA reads TGTGCCAGCAGTGAGTTAGGGACAGGGTCCTACGAGCAGTACTTC. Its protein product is CASSELGTGSYEQYF.

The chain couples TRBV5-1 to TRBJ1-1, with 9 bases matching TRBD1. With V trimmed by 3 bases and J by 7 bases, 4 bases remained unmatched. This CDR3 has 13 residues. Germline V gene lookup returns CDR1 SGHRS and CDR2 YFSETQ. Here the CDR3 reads CASSSRQGGEAFF. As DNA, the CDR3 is TGCGCCAGCAGCTCGCGACAGGGGGGTGAAGCTTTCTTT.

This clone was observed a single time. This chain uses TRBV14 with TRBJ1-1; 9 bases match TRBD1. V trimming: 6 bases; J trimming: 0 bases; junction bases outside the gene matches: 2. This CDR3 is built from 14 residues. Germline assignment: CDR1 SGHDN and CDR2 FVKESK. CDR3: CASSRDRVNTEAFF. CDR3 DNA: TGTGCCAGCAGTAGGGACAGGGTGAACACTGAAGCTTTCTTT.

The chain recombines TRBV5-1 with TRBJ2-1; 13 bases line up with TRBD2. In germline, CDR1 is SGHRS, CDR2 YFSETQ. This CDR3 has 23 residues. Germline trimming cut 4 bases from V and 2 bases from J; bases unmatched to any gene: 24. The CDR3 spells CASSTPRDRGTGTSGDTYNEQFF. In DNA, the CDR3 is TGCGCCAGCAGCACCCCCCGGGACAGGGGGACCGGGACTAGCGGGGATACCTACAATGAGCAGTTCTTC.

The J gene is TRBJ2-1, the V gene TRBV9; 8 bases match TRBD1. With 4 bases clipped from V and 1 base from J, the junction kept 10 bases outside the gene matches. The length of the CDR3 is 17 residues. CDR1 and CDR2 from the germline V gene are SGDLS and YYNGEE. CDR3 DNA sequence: TGTGCCAGCAGCCCGCGGACAGGGTACGAATCCTACAATGAGCAGTTCTTC. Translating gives CASSPRTGYESYNEQFF.

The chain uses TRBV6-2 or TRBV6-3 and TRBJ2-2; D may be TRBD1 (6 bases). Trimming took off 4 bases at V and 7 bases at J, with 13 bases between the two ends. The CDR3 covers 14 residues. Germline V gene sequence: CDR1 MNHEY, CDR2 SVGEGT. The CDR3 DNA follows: TGTGCCAGCAGTTTGGAGAACAGGGTCGGGGAGCTGTTTTTT. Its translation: CASSLENRVGELFF.

The CDR3 here is CATSDSGTGVAFF. For the CDR3, the DNA is TGTGCCACCAGTGACTCCGGGACAGGGGTGGCTTTCTTT. The V call is TRBV24-1, the J call TRBJ1-1, with 10 bases that match TRBD1. The CDR3 contains 13 residues. J lost 11 bases, V lost 4 bases, and 6 bases had no gene match. CDR1 and CDR2 from the germline V gene are KGHDR and SFDVKD.

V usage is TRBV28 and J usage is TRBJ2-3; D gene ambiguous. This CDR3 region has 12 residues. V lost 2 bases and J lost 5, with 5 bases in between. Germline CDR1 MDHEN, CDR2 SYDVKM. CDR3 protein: CASSLVRDTQYF. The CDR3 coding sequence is TGTGCCAGCAGTTTAGTTCGAGATACGCAGTATTTT.

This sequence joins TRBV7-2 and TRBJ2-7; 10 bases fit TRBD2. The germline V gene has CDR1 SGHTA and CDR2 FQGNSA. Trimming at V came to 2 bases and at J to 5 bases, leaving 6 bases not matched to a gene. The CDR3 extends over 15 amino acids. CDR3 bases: TGTGCCAGCAGCTTAACTAGCGGGATTCCGCACGAGCAGTACTTC. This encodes CASSLTSGIPHEQYF.

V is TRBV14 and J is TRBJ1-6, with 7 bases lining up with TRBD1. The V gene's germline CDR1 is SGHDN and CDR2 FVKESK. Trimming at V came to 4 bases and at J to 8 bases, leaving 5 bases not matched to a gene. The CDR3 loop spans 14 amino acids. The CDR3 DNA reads TGTGCCAGCAGCCGTCGGCAGGGGGATTCACCCCTCCACTTT. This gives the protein CASSRRQGDSPLHF.

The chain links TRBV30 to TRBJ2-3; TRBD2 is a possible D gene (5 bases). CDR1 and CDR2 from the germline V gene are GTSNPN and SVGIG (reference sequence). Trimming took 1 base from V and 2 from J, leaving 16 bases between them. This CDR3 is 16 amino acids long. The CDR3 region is CAWSGGAELFTDTQYF. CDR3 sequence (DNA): TGTGCCTGGAGTGGGGGAGCGGAGCTATTCACAGATACGCAGTATTTT.

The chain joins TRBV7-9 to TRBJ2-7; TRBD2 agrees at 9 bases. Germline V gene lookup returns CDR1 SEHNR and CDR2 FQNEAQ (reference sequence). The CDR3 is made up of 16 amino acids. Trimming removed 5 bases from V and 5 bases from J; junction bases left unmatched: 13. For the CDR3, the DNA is TGTGCCAGCAGCATACGATCCATAGCGGGAGCCCACGAGCAGTACTTC. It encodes CASSIRSIAGAHEQYF.

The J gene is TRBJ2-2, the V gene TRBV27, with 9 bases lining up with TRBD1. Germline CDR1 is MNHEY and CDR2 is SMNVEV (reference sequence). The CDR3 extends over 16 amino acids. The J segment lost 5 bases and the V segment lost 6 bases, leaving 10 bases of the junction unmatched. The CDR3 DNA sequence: TGTGCCAGCAGAAAACCGGGACAGGGATATACCGGGGAGCTGTTTTTT. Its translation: CASRKPGQGYTGELFF.